The 23 T cell receptor beta chains listed next were all sequenced from one sample in a study of cytomegalovirus exposure and HLA in healthy donors. The PCR had 60 Vbeta and 13 Jbeta primers. Profiled with immunoSEQ multiplex PCR; TCRdb holds only in-frame clones, not every one. The profile shows more than 85,000 clones, around 82% of them singletons. Sequencing was done on a sample of PBMCs. The receptors come from a woman in her forties or fifties in good health and CMV-seropositive.

V usage is TRBV7-6 and J usage is TRBJ2-2; 7 bases are shared with TRBD1. The CDR3 has 19 amino acids. After removal of 1 base from V and 3 bases from J, the junction contained 14 bases not matched to a gene. Germline V gene sequence: CDR1 SGHVS, CDR2 FNYEAQ. CDR3 protein: CASSLVGPARGRDTGELFF. The CDR3 DNA reads as TGTGCCAGCAGCTTAGTAGGACCTGCAAGGGGGCGCGACACCGGGGAGCTGTTTTTT.

This clone showed up just once. V gene TRBV25-1 combines with J gene TRBJ2-7; D is perhaps TRBD1 (5 bases). Trimming shortened V by 3 bases and J by 3 bases, and 6 bases separated the two germline ends. CDR1 is MGHDK, CDR2 SYGVNS, per germline. CDR3 length: 12 residues. CDR3: CASSDQGYEQYF. The DNA for the CDR3 is TGTGCCAGCAGTGATCAGGGCTACGAGCAGTACTTC.

This chain joins TRBV11-2 and TRBJ1-2; a possible D gene is TRBD1 (6 bases). This CDR3 comprises 15 residues. Per germline, CDR1 SGHAT and CDR2 FQNNGV. The V end lost 1 base, the J end lost 2 bases, and 11 bases lay between the germline ends. CDR3: CASSLAGTPNYGYTF. CDR3 DNA: TGTGCCAGCAGCTTAGCCGGGACACCCAACTATGGCTACACCTTC. Together with reference TRBV11-2 and TRBJ1-2, the CDR3 gives the full variable domain: EAGVAQSPRYKIIEKRQSVAFWCNPISGHATLYWYQQILGQGPKLLIQFQNNGVVDDSQLPKDRFSAERLKGVDSTLKIQPAKLEDSAVYLCASSLAGTPNYGYTFGSGTRLTVV.

The rearrangement joins TRBV7-8 to TRBJ1-1; TRBD1 might be the D (6 bases). The CDR3 contains 14 residues. Trimming stripped 5 bases from V and 1 base from J, with 11 bases between. Germline V lookup: CDR1 SGHVS, CDR2 FQNEAQ. This CDR3 reads CASSQGQSNTEAFF. The CDR3 DNA reads TGTGCCAGCAGCCAGGGGCAGTCGAACACTGAAGCTTTCTTT.

J is TRBJ1-1 and V is TRBV9; 9 bases are shared with TRBD1. CDR1 SGDLS and CDR2 YYNGEE come from the germline V gene. The CDR3 contains 15 residues. V shed 3 bases, J shed 6 bases, and the junction held 9 bases outside the gene matches. CDR3 sequence: CASSAPGTGSPEAFF. CDR3 DNA sequence: TGTGCCAGCAGCGCACCCGGGACAGGGAGTCCTGAAGCTTTCTTT.

The chain couples TRBV9 to TRBJ2-1, with D hard to call. V was shortened by 0 bases and J by 12 bases, with 19 bases between the two germline ends. Looked up from germline, CDR1 is SGDLS and CDR2 is YYNGEE. This CDR3 spans 15 amino acids. The CDR3 nucleotides are TGTGCCAGCAGCGTAGGTAGCTTCCTCTCATCGTGGCAGTTCTTC. Translating it yields CASSVGSFLSSWQFF.

The gene calls are TRBV5-1 and TRBJ2-5; 14 bases agree with TRBD2. The closer fit of TRBJ2-7 to the DNA end suggests the J call may be wrong. CDR1 SGHRS and CDR2 YFSETQ come from the germline V gene. The CDR3 totals 15 residues. The CDR3: CASSSGGLAGDEQYF. The DNA for the CDR3 is TGCGCCAGCAGCTCCGGGGGACTAGCGGGAGACGAGCAGTACTTC.

Comment on this clone: The same CDR3 can be traced to other DNA sequences in this sample. The chain combines TRBV12-5 with TRBJ1-1; TRBD1 matches 7 bases. The CDR3 runs to 16 residues. Germline V lookup: CDR1 LGHNT, CDR2 FRNRAP. Trimming at V came to 0 bases and at J to 0 bases, leaving 4 bases not matched to a gene. The CDR3, as DNA: TGTGCTAGTGGTTTGGTACTCGGACAGGTGAACACTGAAGCTTTCTTT. Its translation is CASGLVLGQVNTEAFF.

This clone has just a few counts. The chain joins TRBV5-6 to TRBJ2-7, with TRBD1 identical over 7 bases. V lost 0 bases, J lost 2 bases, and 5 bases stayed unmatched. Germline CDR1 reads SGHDT; CDR2 reads YYEEEE. The CDR3 runs to 15 residues. Written as DNA, the CDR3 is TGTGCCAGCAGCTTGGGGGCAGGGGGAACCTACGAGCAGTACTTC. Translation gives CASSLGAGGTYEQYF.

This clone was seen just once. The J gene is TRBJ2-5, the V gene TRBV25-1; 10 positions match TRBD1. Germline V gene data show CDR1 as MGHDK and CDR2 as SYGVNS. J gave up 1 base and V 6 bases, and 11 bases lay outside the gene matches. CDR3 length: 17 residues. CDR3 protein: CASSPIPGQGSQETQYF. CDR3 nucleotides: TGTGCCAGCAGCCCTATACCGGGACAGGGGTCCCAAGAGACCCAGTACTTC.

The V call is TRBV13, the J call TRBJ2-4; weak D call: TRBD1 (6 bases). The CDR3 is made up of 15 amino acids. Germline V gives CDR1 PRHDT, CDR2 FYEKMQ (reference sequence). With 8 bases removed from V and 3 bases from J, the gap between germline ends came to 17 bases. CDR3 amino acids: CASRGPGEVKNIQYF. For the CDR3, the DNA is TGTGCCAGCCGAGGGCCAGGGGAAGTCAAAAACATTCAGTACTTC.

The gene calls are TRBV11-2 and TRBJ2-1, with 8 bases identical to TRBD2. This CDR3 contains 14 residues. Per germline, CDR1 SGHAT and CDR2 FQNNGV. V trimming: 5 bases; J trimming: 3 bases; junction bases outside the gene matches: 3. CDR3 region: CASSGTRNYNEQFF. CDR3 nucleotide sequence: TGTGCCAGCAGCGGGACTAGAAACTACAATGAGCAGTTCTTC.

The genes are TRBV5-4 and TRBJ1-6; TRBD1 is a possible D gene (6 bases). This CDR3 is 17 amino acids long. The germline V and J ends were trimmed by 2 bases and 0 bases, with 12 bases remaining between them. Germline-derived CDR1 and CDR2 are SGHNT and YYREEE (reference sequence). The CDR3 reads CASSFGTGTSYNSPLHF. CDR3 coding DNA: TGTGCCAGCAGCTTCGGTACAGGGACCTCCTATAATTCACCCCTCCACTTT.

Comments on this clone: The limits of the CDR3 on the DNA are not certain, so only TCRdb's listed CDR3 is given. The genes are TRBV7-8 and TRBJ1-2; TRBD1 is the table's D call and was not checked against the DNA. Germline assignment: CDR1 SGHVS and CDR2 FQNEAQ. The CDR3 comprises 11 residues, both ends counted. The CDR3 protein is CASSFGQGNTF.

This chain joins TRBV10-3 and TRBJ2-2; TRBD1 matches 7 bases. CDR3 size: 14 residues. In germline, CDR1 is ENHRY, CDR2 SYGVKD. Trimming cost V 6 bases and J 3 bases; bases outside gene matches: 4. CDR3 nucleotide sequence: TGTGCCATCAGGGGGGACAGCGACACCGGGGAGCTGTTTTTT. It encodes CAIRGDSDTGELFF.

The rearrangement links TRBV10-3 to TRBJ1-4; D not certain. V shed 3 bases and J shed 5 bases, with 10 bases lying between them. CDR3 length equals 14 residues. Germline V gene sequence: CDR1 ENHRY, CDR2 SYGVKD. The CDR3 nucleotides are TGTGCCATCAGTGACCCCGAGGGAAATGAAAAACTGTTTTTT. Residues: CAISDPEGNEKLFF.

This chain uses TRBV7-9 with TRBJ2-1, with D possibly TRBD2 on 7 matching bases. V dropped 1 base and J dropped 8 bases, with 18 bases sitting between them. Germline V gene lookup returns CDR1 SEHNR and CDR2 FQNEAQ (reference sequence). The CDR3 consists of 16 residues. CDR3 amino acids: CASSLVFGGGGYEQFF. The CDR3 coding sequence is TGTGCCAGCAGCTTAGTATTCGGGGGAGGGGGATATGAGCAGTTCTTC. Based on the CDR3 plus reference TRBV7-9 and TRBJ2-1, the full variable domain is DTGVSQNPRHKITKRGQNVTFRCDPISEHNRLYWYRQTLGQGPEFLTYFQNEAQLEKSRLLSDRFSAERPKGSFSTLEIQRTEQGDSAMYLCASSLVFGGGGYEQFFGPGTRLTVL.

The chain is built from TRBV5-1 and TRBJ2-1; TRBD2 aligns across 9 bases. Germline V gives CDR1 SGHRS, CDR2 YFSETQ. The trim removed 4 bases at V and 5 bases at J, leaving 13 bases unmatched. The CDR3 has 17 amino acids. The CDR3 here is CASSVTSGTSRNNEQFF. The CDR3 coding sequence is TGCGCCAGCAGCGTGACTTCCGGGACTAGCAGAAACAATGAGCAGTTCTTC.

This clone has a handful of counts. V is TRBV6-1 and J is TRBJ1-2, with 9 bases identical to TRBD1. The CDR3 runs 14 residues. Losses at the gene ends were 4 bases for V and 7 bases for J; bases not matched to a gene: 7. Germline lookup yields CDR1 MNHNS and CDR2 SASEGT. CDR3 residues: CASSGPGQGGGYTF. CDR3 nucleotides: TGTGCCAGCAGTGGGCCGGGACAGGGAGGTGGCTACACCTTC.

The gene calls are TRBV9 and TRBJ2-7; D ambiguous. This CDR3 is 12 amino acids long. Germline CDR1 and CDR2: SGDLS and YYNGEE. Trimming cost V 3 bases and J 0 bases, with 4 bases left between them. The CDR3 nucleotides are TGTGCCAGCAGCGCTTCCTCCTACGAGCAGTACTTC. This codes for CASSASSYEQYF.

This clone appeared a few times. This same CDR3 is encoded by further DNA sequences in the sample. The chain links TRBV5-4 to TRBJ1-1, with D uncertain. The ends were cut back, 0 bases at V and 1 base at J, with 4 bases in the middle. In germline, CDR1 is SGHNT, CDR2 YYREEE (reference sequence). The CDR3 runs 13 residues. The CDR3 nucleotides read TGTGCCAGCAGCTTGGACAGGAACACTGAAGCTTTCTTT. It specifies CASSLDRNTEAFF. The full variable domain, with the rest looked up from reference TRBV5-4 and TRBJ1-1, is ETGVTQSPTHLIKTRGQQVTLRCSSQSGHNTVSWYQQALGQGPQFIFQYYREEENGRGNFPPRFSGLQFPNYSSELNVNALELDDSALYLCASSLDRNTEAFFGQGTRLTVV.

The V and J genes are TRBV7-8 and TRBJ1-6, with D uncertain. Trimming took off 3 bases at V and 3 bases at J, with 3 bases between the two ends. The CDR3 runs 13 residues. The germline V gene has CDR1 SGHVS and CDR2 FQNEAQ. The CDR3 nucleotides read TGTGCCAGCAGCTTGAGCTATAATTCACCCCTCCACTTT. Encoded protein: CASSLSYNSPLHF. Combining the CDR3 with reference TRBV7-8 and TRBJ1-6 gives the whole variable domain GAGVSQSPRYKVAKRGQDVALRCDPISGHVSLFWYQQALGQGPEFLTYFQNEAQLDKSGLPSDRFFAERPEGSVSTLKIQRTQQEDSAVYLCASSLSYNSPLHFGNGTRLTVT.

The chain has TRBV7-9 and TRBJ2-7; 8 nucleotides agree with TRBD2. CDR3 length: 14 residues. The germline CDR1 and CDR2 sequences are SEHNR and FQNEAQ (reference sequence). V lost 1 base to trimming and J lost 2 bases; unmatched junction nucleotides: 1. The CDR3: CASSLGAGAYEQYF. The DNA for the CDR3 is TGTGCCAGCAGCTTAGGAGCGGGAGCCTACGAGCAGTACTTC. Based on the CDR3 plus reference TRBV7-9 and TRBJ2-7, the full variable domain is DTGVSQNPRHKITKRGQNVTFRCDPISEHNRLYWYRQTLGQGPEFLTYFQNEAQLEKSRLLSDRFSAERPKGSFSTLEIQRTEQGDSAMYLCASSLGAGAYEQYFGPGTRLTVT.